This T cell receptor (beta chain) was found in a study of blood T cells in healthy people across ages. Next came a second PCR, run for about 7 to 12 cycles, which used a sample-barcoded 5' primer along with a J-beta primer mix. TCRdb redid the calling of the 5' RACE reads with MiXCR, one entry per CDR3 protein. This table has about 780,000 distinct CDR3 sequences, about 42% appearing once. Donors were systemically healthy Caucasian individuals from Russia aged 6 to 90 years. Study results and caveats: The fall in TCR beta diversity per million T cells was roughly linear with age. Any changes in expanded clonotypes were possibly confounded, as donor CMV status remained unknown.

The CDR3 runs to 16 residues. CDR1 is SGDLS, CDR2 YYNGEE, per germline. V was trimmed by 0 bases and J by 0 bases, leaving 12 bases between them. Of note for this clonotype: The antigen is undetermined.

The V call is TRBV9, the J call TRBJ2-5; TRBD1 or TRBD2 may be the D gene (5 bases each). Sample: blood. The TCR sequence derives from a man older than 75 in good health. The CDR3 sequence: CASSVAAGAYQETQYF. As DNA, the CDR3 is TGTGCCAGCAGCGTAGCTGCCGGGGCGTACCAAGAGACCCAGTACTTC.